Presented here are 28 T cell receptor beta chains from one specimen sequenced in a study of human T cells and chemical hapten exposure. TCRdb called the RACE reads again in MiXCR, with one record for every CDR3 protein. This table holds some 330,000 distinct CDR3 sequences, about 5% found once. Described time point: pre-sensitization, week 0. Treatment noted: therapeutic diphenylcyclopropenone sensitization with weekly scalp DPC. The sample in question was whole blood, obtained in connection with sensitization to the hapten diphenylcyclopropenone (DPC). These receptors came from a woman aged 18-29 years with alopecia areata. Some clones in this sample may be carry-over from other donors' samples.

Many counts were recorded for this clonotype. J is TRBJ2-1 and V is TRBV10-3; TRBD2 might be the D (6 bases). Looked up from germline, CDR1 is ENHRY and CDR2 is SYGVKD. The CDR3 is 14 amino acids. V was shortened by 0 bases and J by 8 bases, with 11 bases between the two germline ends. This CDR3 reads CAISESRRGDEQFF. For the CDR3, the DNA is TGTGCCATCAGTGAGTCGCGGCGGGGCGATGAGCAGTTCTTC.

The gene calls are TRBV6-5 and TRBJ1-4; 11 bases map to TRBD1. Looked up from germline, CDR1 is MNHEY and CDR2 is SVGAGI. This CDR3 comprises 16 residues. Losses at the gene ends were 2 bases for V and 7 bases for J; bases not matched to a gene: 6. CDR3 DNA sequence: TGTGCCAGCAGTTACACCTCCGGGACAGGGGGTGAAAAACTGTTTTTT. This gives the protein CASSYTSGTGGEKLFF.

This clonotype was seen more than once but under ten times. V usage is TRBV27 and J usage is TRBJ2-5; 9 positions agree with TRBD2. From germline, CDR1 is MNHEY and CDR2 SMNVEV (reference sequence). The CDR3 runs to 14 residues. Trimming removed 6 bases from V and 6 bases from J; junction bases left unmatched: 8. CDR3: CASRPGLALQTQYF. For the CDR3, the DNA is TGTGCCAGCAGACCTGGACTAGCGTTGCAGACCCAGTACTTC.

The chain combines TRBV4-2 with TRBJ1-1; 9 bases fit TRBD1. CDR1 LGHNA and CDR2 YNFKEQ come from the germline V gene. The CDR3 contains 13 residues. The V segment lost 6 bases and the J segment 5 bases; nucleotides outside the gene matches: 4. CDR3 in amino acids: CASSRQGETEAFF. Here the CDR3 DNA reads TGTGCCAGCAGTCGACAGGGGGAAACTGAAGCTTTCTTT.

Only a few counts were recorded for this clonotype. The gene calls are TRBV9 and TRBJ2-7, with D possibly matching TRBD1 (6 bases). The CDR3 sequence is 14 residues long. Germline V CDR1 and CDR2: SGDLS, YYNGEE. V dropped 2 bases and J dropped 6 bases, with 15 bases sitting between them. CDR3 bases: TGTGCCAGCAGCGTCAGGACCCAGGGGAGCGAGCAGTACTTC. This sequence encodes CASSVRTQGSEQYF.

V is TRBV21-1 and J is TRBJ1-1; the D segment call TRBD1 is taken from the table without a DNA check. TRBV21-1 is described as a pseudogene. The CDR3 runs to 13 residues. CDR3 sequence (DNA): TGTGCCAGCAGCAAAGCAGCCGGGCCTGAAGCTTTCTTT. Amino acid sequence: CASSKAAGPEAFF.

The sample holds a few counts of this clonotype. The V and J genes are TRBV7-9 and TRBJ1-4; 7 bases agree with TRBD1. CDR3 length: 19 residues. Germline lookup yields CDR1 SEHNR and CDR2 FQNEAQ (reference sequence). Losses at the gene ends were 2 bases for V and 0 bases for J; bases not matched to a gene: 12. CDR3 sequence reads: CASSLTTGIFVATNEKLFF. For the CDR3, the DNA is TGTGCCAGCAGCTTAACGACAGGGATCTTTGTTGCAACTAATGAAAAACTGTTTTTT.

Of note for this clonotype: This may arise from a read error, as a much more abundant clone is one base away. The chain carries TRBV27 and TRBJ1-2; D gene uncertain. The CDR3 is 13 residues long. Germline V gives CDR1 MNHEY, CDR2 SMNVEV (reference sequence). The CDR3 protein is CASSISAGYGYTF. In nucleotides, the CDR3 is TGTGCCAGCAGTATATCGGCTGGATATGGCTACACCTTC.

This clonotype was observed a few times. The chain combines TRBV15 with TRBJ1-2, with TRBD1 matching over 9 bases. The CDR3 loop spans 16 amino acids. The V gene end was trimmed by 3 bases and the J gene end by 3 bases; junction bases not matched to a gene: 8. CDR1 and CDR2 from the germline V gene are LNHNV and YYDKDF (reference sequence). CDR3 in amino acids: CATSSNRGLGHYGYTF. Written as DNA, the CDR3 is TGTGCCACCAGCAGCAACAGGGGGCTCGGGCACTATGGCTACACCTTC.

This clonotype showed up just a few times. CDR3 sequence: CSARMGGANTEAFF. In nucleotides, the CDR3 is TGCAGTGCTAGGATGGGCGGCGCGAACACTGAAGCTTTCTTT. V gene TRBV20-1 combines with J gene TRBJ1-1, with D unresolved. Per the germline V gene, CDR1 is DFQATT and CDR2 is SNEGSKA (reference sequence). The ends were cut back, 3 bases at V and 1 base at J, with 12 bases in the middle. CDR3 size: 14 residues.

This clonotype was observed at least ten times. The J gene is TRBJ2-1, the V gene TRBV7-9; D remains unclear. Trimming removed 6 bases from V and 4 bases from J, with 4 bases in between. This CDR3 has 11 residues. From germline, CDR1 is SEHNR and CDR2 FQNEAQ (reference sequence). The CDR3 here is CASRRYNEQFF. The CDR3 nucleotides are TGTGCCAGCAGGCGGTACAATGAGCAGTTCTTC.

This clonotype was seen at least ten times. The CDR3 spells CATSDFSGTVNTGELFF. CDR3 sequence (DNA): TGTGCCACCAGTGATTTTTCGGGGACCGTGAACACCGGGGAGCTGTTTTTT. The chain is built from TRBV24-1 and TRBJ2-2, with D possibly being TRBD1 or TRBD2 (5 bases each). CDR1 and CDR2 from the germline V gene are KGHDR and SFDVKD. With 1 base removed from V and 1 base from J, the gap between germline ends came to 12 bases. The length of the CDR3 is 17 residues.

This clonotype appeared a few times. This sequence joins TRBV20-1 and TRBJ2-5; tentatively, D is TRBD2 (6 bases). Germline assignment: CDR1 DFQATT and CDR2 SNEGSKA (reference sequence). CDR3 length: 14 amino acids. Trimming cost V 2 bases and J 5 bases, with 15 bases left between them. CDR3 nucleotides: TGCAGTGCTAGAAAATCACTAGCAACTGAGACCCAGTACTTC. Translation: CSARKSLATETQYF.

The CDR3 protein is CASSLEGSRDTQYF. CDR3 nucleotide sequence: TGTGCCAGCAGCTTAGAGGGCTCGCGGGATACGCAGTATTTT. V usage is TRBV7-9 and J usage is TRBJ2-3, with D unresolved. This CDR3 has 14 amino acids. The V gene's germline CDR1 is SEHNR and CDR2 FQNEAQ (reference sequence). V was trimmed by 1 base and J by 6 bases, leaving 11 bases between them.

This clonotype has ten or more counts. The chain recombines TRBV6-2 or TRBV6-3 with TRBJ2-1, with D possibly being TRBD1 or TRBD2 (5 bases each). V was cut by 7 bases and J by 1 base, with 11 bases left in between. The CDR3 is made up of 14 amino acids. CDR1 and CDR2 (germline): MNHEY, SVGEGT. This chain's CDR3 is CASTRGPSYNEQFF. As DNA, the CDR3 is TGTGCCAGCACCCGGGGCCCTTCCTACAATGAGCAGTTCTTC.

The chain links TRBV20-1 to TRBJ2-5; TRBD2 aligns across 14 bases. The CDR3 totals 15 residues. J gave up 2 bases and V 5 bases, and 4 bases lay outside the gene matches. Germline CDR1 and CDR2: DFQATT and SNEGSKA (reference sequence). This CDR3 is CSARTSGGTQETQYF. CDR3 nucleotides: TGCAGTGCTCGGACTAGCGGGGGGACACAAGAGACCCAGTACTTC.

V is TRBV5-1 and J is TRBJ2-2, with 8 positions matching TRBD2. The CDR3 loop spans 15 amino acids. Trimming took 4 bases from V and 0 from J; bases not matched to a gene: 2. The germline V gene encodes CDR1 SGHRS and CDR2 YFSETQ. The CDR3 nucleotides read TGCGCCAGCAGCACTAGCGGAACGAACACCGGGGAGCTGTTTTTT. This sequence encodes CASSTSGTNTGELFF.

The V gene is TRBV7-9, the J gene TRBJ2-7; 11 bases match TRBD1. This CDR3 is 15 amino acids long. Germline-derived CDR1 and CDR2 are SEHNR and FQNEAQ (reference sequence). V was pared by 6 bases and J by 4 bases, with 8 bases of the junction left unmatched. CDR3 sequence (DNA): TGTGCCAGCAGTGCCGGGACAGGGGGTTGGTACGAGCAGTACTTC. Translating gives CASSAGTGGWYEQYF.

The CDR3 nucleotides are TGTGCCAGCAGCCCCTTTCCCTATAATTCACCCCTCCACTTT. Amino acids: CASSPFPYNSPLHF. V gene TRBV6-5 combines with J gene TRBJ1-6; no firm D call. Germline assignment: CDR1 MNHEY and CDR2 SVGAGI. The CDR3 runs 14 residues. V lost 6 bases to trimming and J lost 2 bases, with 8 bases between them.

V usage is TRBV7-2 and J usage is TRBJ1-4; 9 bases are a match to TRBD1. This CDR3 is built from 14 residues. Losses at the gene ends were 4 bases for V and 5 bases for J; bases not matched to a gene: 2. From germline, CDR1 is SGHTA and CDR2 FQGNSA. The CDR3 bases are TGTGCCAGCAGCTGGACAGGGGTAAATGAAAAACTGTTTTTT. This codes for CASSWTGVNEKLFF.

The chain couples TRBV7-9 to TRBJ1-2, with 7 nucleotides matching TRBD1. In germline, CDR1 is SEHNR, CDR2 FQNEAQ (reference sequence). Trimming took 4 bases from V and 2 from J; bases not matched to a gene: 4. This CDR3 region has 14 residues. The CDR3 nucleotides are TGTGCCAGCAGCTCGTGGACAGGCAACTATGGCTACACCTTC. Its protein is CASSSWTGNYGYTF. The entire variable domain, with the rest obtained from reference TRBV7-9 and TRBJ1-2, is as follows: DTGVSQNPRHKITKRGQNVTFRCDPISEHNRLYWYRQTLGQGPEFLTYFQNEAQLEKSRLLSDRFSAERPKGSFSTLEIQRTEQGDSAMYLCASSSWTGNYGYTFGSGTRLTVV.

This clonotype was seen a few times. The CDR3 DNA sequence: TGTGCCAGCAGTTTAATAGCTCAGCCCCAGCATTTT. This encodes CASSLIAQPQHF. V gene TRBV6-2 or TRBV6-3 combines with J gene TRBJ1-5, with D unclear. The V and J ends lost 4 bases and 6 bases respectively, with 7 bases between them. CDR1 is MNHEY and CDR2 is SVGEGT in the germline V gene. The CDR3 length is 12 residues.

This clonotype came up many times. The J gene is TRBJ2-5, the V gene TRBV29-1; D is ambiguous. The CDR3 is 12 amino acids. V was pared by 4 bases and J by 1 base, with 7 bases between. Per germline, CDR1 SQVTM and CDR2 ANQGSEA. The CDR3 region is CSVAATQETQYF. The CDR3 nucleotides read TGCAGCGTTGCAGCGACCCAAGAGACCCAGTACTTC.

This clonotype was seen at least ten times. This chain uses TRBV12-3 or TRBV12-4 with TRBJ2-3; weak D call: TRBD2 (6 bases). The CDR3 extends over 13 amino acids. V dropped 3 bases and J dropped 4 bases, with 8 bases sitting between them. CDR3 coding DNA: TGTGCCAGCAGTTTGTCGGGGGCAGATACGCAGTATTTT. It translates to CASSLSGADTQYF.

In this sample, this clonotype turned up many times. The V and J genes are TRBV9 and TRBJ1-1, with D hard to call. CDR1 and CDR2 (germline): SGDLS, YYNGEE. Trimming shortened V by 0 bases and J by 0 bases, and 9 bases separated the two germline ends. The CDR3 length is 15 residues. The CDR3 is CASSVVFGLNTEAFF. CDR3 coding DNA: TGTGCCAGCAGCGTAGTCTTCGGATTGAACACTGAAGCTTTCTTT. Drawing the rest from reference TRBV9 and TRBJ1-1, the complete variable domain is DSGVTQTPKHLITATGQRVTLRCSPRSGDLSVYWYQQSLDQGLQFLIQYYNGEERAKGNILERFSAQQFPDLHSELNLSSLELGDSALYFCASSVVFGLNTEAFFGQGTRLTVV.

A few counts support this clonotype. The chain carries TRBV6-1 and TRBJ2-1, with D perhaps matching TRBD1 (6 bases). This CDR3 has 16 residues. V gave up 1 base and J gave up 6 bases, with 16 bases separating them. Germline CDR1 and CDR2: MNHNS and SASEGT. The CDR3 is CASSEEGLDRINEQFF. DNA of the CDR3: TGTGCCAGCAGTGAAGAAGGTCTAGACAGGATCAATGAGCAGTTCTTC.

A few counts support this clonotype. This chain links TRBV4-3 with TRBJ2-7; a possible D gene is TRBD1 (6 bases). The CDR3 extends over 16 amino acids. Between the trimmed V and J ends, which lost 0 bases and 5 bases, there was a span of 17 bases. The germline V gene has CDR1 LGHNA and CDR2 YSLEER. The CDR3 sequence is CASSQEEGQGNHEQYF. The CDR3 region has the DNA TGCGCCAGCAGCCAAGAGGAAGGGCAGGGGAACCACGAGCAGTACTTC.

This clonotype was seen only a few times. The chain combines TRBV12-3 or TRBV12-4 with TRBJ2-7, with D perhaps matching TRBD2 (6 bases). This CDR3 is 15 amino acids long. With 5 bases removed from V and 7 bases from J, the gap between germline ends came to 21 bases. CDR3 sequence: CASSRTGVRSVEQYF. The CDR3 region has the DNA TGTGCCAGCAGTCGGACGGGGGTTCGGTCGGTTGAGCAGTACTTC.